The entry below describes one TCR beta chain. The antigen remains undetermined. The sample originates from a study of T cell responses to AZD1222 COVID-19 vaccine. Across the whole study: Second doses were pooled across both intervals (about 4 or about 12 weeks).

In germline, CDR1 is KGHDR, CDR2 SFDVKD. The germline V and J ends were trimmed by 7 bases and 1 base, with 14 bases remaining between them. This CDR3 has 15 residues. Only in-frame clones appear in the TCRdb table, and some are missing; sequencing was by immunoSEQ multiplex PCR. The sample has 150,000 or so clones, roughly 92% seen once. Whole-study results and caveats: CD4 TCRs covered the whole spike, strongest at regions 160-218 and 743-854. Of the AZD1222 recipients, only 5 or 6 were seropositive at baseline.

This material consisted of peripheral blood, taken on day 0 of AZD1222 vaccination. This chain uses TRBV24-1 with TRBJ2-3; unclear D gene. This receptor was taken from an adult in good health. The CDR3 is CATRPVGGGTDTQYF. Written as DNA, the CDR3 is TGTGCCACCAGGCCCGTAGGTGGGGGCACAGATACGCAGTATTTT.